This TCR beta chain derives from a study of CD8 T cells in ankylosing spondylitis. Per germline, CDR1 SGHRS and CDR2 YFSETQ. Trimming pared 5 bases from V and 0 bases from J, leaving 11 bases between. CDR3 length: 14 residues. At least ten counts were recorded for this clonotype. Its antigen is unidentified. TCRdb processed the 5' RACE reads anew with MiXCR; each CDR3 protein has one entry. The profile covers under 400,000 distinct CDR3 sequences, with roughly 11% appearing a single time and roughly 9% taken by the ten largest. Study observations and caveats: Significant enrichment of disease-linked clones was reported in matched ankylosing spondylitis synovial fluid. A TCR beta motif of fewer than ten highly homologous variants appeared characteristic of ankylosing spondylitis blood.

The sample consisted of blood, either unsorted or a sorted T cell fraction (not recorded which). This clonotype was obtained from a female donor with ankylosing spondylitis or in good health (not recorded which). This rearrangement joins TRBV5-1 to TRBJ2-5; perhaps TRBD1 as D (6 bases). Written as DNA, the CDR3 is TGCGCCAGCAGTCCCGACAGGTACCAAGAGACCCAGTACTTC. Its protein is CASSPDRYQETQYF. Full variable domain (outside the CDR3, taken from reference TRBV5-1 and TRBJ2-5): KAGVTQTPRYLIKTRGQQVTLSCSPISGHRSVSWYQQTPGQGLQFLFEYFSETQRNKGNFPGRFSGRQFSNSRSEMNVSTLELGDSALYLCASSPDRYQETQYFGPGTRLLVL.